The clone carrying this T cell receptor (beta chain) was recorded only once. Its matching antigen is unknown. The data are from a study of cytomegalovirus exposure and HLA in healthy donors. Overall study results and limits: The study flagged some 180 TCR beta chains as cytomegalovirus-associated. The dataset shows that most TCR sequences were rare, while some public TCRs occurred in many donors.

V was pared by 3 bases and J by 3 bases, with 1 base of the junction left unmatched. Per germline, CDR1 SGHDN and CDR2 FVKESK. The CDR3 is 15 residues long. Clones were sequenced by immunoSEQ multiplex PCR, and TCRdb holds only the in-frame ones, with some missing. The top ten hold approximately 1% of the sample, which has more than 85,000 clones, 85% to 95% seen once. The TCR comes from a woman aged 30 to 39 in good health and CMV-seropositive. V usage is TRBV14 and J usage is TRBJ2-1, with 11 positions matching TRBD2. The sample consisted of PBMCs. CDR3 region: CASSHGTSGYNEQFF. In DNA, the CDR3 is TGTGCCAGCAGCCACGGGACTAGCGGCTACAATGAGCAGTTCTTC.